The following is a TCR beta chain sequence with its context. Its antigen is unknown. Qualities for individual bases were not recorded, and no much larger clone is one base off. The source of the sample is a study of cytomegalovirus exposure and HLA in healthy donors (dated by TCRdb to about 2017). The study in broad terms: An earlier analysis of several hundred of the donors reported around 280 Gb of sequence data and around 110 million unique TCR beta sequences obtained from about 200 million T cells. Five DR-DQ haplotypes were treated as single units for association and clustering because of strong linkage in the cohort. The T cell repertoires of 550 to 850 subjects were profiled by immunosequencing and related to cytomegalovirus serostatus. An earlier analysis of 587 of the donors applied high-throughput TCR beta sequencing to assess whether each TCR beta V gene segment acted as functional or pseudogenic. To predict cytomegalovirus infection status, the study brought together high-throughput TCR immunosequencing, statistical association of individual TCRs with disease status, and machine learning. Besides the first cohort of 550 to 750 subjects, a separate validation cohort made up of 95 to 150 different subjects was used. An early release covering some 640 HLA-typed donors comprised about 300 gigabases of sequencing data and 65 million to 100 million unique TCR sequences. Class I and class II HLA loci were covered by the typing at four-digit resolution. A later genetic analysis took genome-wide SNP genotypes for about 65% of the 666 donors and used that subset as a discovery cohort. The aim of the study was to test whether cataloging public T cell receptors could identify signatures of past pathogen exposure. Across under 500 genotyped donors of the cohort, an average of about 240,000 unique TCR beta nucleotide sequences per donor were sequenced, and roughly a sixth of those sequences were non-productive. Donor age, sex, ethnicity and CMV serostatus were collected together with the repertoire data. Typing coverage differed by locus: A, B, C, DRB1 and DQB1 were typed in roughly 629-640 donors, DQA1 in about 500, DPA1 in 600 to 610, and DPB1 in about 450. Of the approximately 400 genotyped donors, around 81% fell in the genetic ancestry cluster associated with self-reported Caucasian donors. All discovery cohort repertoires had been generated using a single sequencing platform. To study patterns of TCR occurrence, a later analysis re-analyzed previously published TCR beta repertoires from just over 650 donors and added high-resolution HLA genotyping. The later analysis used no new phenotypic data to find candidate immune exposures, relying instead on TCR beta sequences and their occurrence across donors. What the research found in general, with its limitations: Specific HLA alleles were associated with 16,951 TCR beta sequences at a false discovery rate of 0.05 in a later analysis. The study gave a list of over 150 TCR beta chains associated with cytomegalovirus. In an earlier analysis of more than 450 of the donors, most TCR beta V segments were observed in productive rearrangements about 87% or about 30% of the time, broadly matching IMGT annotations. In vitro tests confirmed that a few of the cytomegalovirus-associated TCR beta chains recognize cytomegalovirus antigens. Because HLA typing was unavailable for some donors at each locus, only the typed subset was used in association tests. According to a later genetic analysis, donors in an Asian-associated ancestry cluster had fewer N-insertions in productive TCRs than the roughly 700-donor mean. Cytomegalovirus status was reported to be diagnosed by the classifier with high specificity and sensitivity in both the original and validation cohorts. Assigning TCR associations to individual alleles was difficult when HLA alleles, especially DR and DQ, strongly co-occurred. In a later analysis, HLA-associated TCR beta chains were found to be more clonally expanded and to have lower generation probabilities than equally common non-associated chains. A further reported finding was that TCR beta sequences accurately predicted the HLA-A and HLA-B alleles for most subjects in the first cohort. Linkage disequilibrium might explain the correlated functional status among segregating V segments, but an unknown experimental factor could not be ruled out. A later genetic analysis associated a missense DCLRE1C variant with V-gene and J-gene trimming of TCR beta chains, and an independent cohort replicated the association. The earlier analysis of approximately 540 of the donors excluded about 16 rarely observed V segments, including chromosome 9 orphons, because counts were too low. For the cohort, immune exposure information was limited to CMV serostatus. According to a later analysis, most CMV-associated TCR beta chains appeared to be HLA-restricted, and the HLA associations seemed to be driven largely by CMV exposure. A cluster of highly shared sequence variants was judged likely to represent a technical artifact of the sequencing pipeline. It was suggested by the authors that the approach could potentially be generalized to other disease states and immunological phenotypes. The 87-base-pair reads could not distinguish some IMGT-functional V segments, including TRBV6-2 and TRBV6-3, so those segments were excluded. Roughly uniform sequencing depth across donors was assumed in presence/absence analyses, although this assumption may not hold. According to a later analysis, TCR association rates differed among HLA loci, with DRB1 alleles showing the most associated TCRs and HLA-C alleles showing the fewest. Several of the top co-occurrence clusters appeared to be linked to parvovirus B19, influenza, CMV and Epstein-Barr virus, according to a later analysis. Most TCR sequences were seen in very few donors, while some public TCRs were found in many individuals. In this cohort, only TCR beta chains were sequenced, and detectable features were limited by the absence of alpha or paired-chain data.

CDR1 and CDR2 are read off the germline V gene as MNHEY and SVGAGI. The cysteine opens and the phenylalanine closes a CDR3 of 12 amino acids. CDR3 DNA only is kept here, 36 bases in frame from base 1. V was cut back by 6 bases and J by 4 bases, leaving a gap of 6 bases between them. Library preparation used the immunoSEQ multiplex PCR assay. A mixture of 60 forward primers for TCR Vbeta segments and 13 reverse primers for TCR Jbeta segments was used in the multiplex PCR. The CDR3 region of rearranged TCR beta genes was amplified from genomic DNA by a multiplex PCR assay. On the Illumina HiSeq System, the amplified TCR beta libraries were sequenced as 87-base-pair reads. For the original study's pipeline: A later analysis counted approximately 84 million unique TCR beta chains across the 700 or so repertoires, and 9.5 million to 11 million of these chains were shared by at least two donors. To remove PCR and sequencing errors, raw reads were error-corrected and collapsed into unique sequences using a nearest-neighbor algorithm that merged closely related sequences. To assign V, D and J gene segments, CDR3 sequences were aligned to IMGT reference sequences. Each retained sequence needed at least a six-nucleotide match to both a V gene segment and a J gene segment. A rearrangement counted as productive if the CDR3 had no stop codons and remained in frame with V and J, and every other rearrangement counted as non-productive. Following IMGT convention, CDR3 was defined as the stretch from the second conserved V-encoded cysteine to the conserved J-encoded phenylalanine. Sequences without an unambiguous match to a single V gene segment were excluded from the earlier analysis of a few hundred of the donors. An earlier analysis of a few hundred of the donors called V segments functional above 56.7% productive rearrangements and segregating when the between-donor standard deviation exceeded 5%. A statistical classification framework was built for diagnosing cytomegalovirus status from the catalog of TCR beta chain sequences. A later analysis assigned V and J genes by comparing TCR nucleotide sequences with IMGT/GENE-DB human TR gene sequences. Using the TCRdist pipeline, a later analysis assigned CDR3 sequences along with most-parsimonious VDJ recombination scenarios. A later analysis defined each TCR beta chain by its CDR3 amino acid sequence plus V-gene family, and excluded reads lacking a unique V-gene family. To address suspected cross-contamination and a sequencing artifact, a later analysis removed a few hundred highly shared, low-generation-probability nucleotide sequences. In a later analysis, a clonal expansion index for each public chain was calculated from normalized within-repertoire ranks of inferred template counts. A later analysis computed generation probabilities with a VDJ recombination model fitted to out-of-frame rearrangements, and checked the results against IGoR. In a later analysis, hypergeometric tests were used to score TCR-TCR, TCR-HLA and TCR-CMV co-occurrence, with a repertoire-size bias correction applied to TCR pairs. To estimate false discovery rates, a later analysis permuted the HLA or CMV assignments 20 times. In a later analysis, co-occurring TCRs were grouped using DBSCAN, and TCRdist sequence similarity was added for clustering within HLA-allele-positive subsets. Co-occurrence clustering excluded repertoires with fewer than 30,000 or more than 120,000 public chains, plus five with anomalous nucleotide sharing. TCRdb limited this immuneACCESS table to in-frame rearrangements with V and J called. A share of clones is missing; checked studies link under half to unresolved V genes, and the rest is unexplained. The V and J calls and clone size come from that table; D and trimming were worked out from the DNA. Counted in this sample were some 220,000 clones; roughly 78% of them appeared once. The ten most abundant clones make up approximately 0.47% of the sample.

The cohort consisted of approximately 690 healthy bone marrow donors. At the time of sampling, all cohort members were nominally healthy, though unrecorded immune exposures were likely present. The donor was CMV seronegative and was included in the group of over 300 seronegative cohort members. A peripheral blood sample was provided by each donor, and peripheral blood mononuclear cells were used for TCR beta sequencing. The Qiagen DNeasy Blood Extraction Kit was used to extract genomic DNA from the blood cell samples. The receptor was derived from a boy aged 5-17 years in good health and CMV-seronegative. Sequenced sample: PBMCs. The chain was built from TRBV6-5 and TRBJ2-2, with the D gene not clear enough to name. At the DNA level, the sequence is TGTGCCAGCAGCCATAGCACCGGGGAGCTGTTTTTT. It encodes CASSHSTGELFF.